This TCR beta chain was identified in a study of shared clonotypes between healthy human individuals. TCRdb's copy holds only in-frame clones and misses some; the assay was immunoSEQ multiplex PCR. The repertoire includes 950,000 to 1,100,000 clones, around 75% of them detected once, and 1.5% sits in the top ten. This clone was counted between two and nine times. Its target is not known. The germline V gene encodes CDR1 SEHNR and CDR2 FQNEAQ (reference sequence). Deletions cut 6 bases from V and 5 bases from J, with 16 bases between. There are 14 residues in the CDR3. Broader study findings: Clonotype sharing among the donors was expected to vary with sequencing depth.

J is TRBJ2-5 and V is TRBV7-9; possibly TRBD1 or TRBD2 for D (6 bases each). The clonotype originates from a man younger than 35 in good health. Sequencing input: memory CD4+ T cells sorted from blood. Subset here: CD45RA-negative fraction. The chain's CDR3 is CASRARGEAETQYF. In DNA, the CDR3 is TGTGCCAGCAGGGCGAGGGGGGAGGCGGAGACCCAGTACTTC.